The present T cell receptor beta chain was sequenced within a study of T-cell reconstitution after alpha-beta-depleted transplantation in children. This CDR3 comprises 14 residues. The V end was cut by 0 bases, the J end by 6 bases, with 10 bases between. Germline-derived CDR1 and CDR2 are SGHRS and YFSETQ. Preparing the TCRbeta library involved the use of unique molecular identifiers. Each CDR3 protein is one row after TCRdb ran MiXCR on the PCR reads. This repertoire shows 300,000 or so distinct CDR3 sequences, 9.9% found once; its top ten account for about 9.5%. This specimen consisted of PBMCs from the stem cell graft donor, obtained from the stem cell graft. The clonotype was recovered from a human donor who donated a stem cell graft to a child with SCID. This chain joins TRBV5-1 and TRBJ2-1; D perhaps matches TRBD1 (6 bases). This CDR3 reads CASSLALGGNEQFF. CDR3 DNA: TGCGCCAGCAGCTTGGCCTTAGGGGGCAATGAGCAGTTCTTC.